A selection of T cell receptor beta chains follows, all from one sample in a study of T-cell reconstitution after alpha-beta-depleted transplantation in children. Each CDR3 protein gets one entry after TCRdb re-called the PCR reads with MiXCR. The table records fewer than 550,000 distinct CDR3 sequences, about 10% of them present only once. Sequenced here: PBMCs, mostly from graft donor cells, sampled 180 days after TCRalphabeta/CD19-depleted stem cell transplant. All receptors derive from a female patient aged 2 to 10 who had a stem cell transplant for aplastic anemia, so the T cells may come from the graft donor. CDR3s include the opening cysteine and the closing phenylalanine or tryptophan. The D gene is left open where the match is weak. Size is omitted from some rows. Given values are once, few, many or a class for expanded clones.

clone size	V gene	J gene	D gene	CDR3 DNA	CDR3 protein
NA	TRBV20-1	TRBJ2-1	TRBD2	TGCAGTGCTCTTAGGGGACAAGCGGGAGGTACCCCGTTCTTC	CSALRGQAGGTPFF
many	TRBV5-1	TRBJ1-2	NA	TGCGCCAGCAGAGAGGTCCCTGGGGACTATGGCTACACCTTC	CASREVPGDYGYTF
many	TRBV4-3	TRBJ1-1	NA	TGCGCCAGCAGCCATAAAGGCGGTAACACTGAAGCTTTCTTT	CASSHKGGNTEAFF
NA	TRBV7-7	TRBJ2-5	TRBD1	TGTGCCTCAGGGACAGGGGGCGAAGAGACCCAGTACTTC	CASGTGGEETQYF
few	TRBV27	TRBJ2-3	NA	TGTGCCAGCAGTTCCCCCGCTGGAGTGACAGATACGCAGTATTTT	CASSSPAGVTDTQYF
NA	TRBV18	TRBJ2-1	TRBD2	TGTGCCAGCTCACCCGGACTAGCGGGTTGGAGTCCGTCGTTCTTC	CASSPGLAGWSPSFF
NA	TRBV28	TRBJ2-7	TRBD1	TGTGCCAGCAGTTTTTATTCCGGGACAGCCTCCTACGAGCAGTACTTC	CASSFYSGTASYEQYF
few	TRBV5-1	TRBJ2-1	NA	TGCGCCAGCAGCCCGATAACTCAGGCCCCCGGCAATGAGCAGTTCTTC	CASSPITQAPGNEQFF
NA	TRBV28	TRBJ1-1	NA	TGTGCCAGCAGTTTTGGCAGCGGGTTAACGGGAGCTTTCTTT	CASSFGSGLTGAFF
many	TRBV7-9	TRBJ1-1	NA	TGTGCCAGCAGCTCCACCCAGGGGCCCCGCGGGGACAAAGCTTTCTTT	CASSSTQGPRGDKAFF